This T cell receptor beta chain was sequenced in a study of blood T cells in healthy people across ages. PCR was performed a second time for about 7 to 12 cycles using a sample-barcoded 5' primer and a J-beta primer mix. All cDNA molecules were each tagged by a template-switch adaptor with 12 random nucleotides. One entry per CDR3 protein results from TCRdb running MiXCR on the 5' RACE reads. The table has around 2 million distinct CDR3 sequences, about two fifths seen once. Germline CDR1 LGHDT, CDR2 YNNKEL (reference sequence). The CDR3 consists of 14 residues. The V end lost 2 bases, the J end lost 13 bases, and 20 bases lay between the germline ends.

The sequence was collected from a human donor in good health. The J gene is TRBJ2-5, the V gene TRBV3-1; D may be TRBD1 or TRBD2 (6 bases each). Input material: blood. CDR3 nucleotides: TGTGCCAGCAGCCAACTGACCGGGACGGGGGCATCGTACTTC. It yields the protein CASSQLTGTGASYF.